This T cell receptor (beta chain) appears in the sequencing data of a study of PD-L1 blockade in urothelial cancer. About the research overall: Per blood sample, T cells had a median of roughly 140,000.

About this clone: The antigen remains undetermined.

Regarding time point: pretreatment peripheral blood. Diagnoses among patients were locally advanced or metastatic urothelial carcinoma. Germline CDR1 SGHRS, CDR2 YFSETQ. After removal of 4 bases from V and 7 bases from J, the junction contained 10 bases not matched to a gene. The CDR3 contains 15 residues. Study-wide points: Where pretreatment blood TCR clonality fell below the median, better survival was predicted.

Every PCR got spiked synthetic TCR analog templates. TCRdb keeps only in-frame clones here, not all; method: immunoSEQ multiplex PCR. The data contain about 47,000 clones, around four fifths of them singletons. The sequence came from a man aged 45 to 65 with urothelial cancer. Source: PBMCs, taken around atezolizumab (anti-PD-L1) treatment. The chain couples TRBV5-1 to TRBJ2-1; the match to TRBD1 covers 8 bases. CDR3 in amino acids: CASSLDRAGLNEQFF. CDR3 sequence (DNA): TGCGCCAGCAGCCTGGACAGGGCGGGTTTGAATGAGCAGTTCTTC.